This T cell receptor beta chain was sequenced in a study of T-cell memory formation after mild COVID-19. Whole-study context: Each donor largely had its own TCR clusters.

Concerning this clonotype: Antigen: not known.

CDR3 size: 13 residues. Per germline, CDR1 LGHNA and CDR2 YNFKEQ. The germline V and J ends were trimmed by 10 bases and 3 bases, with 14 bases remaining between them. 5'RACE primed from the constant segment yielded TCR alpha and TCR beta cDNA libraries bearing sample barcodes and UMIs. MiXCR, run by TCRdb on the 5' RACE reads, gives a single entry per CDR3 protein. The sample contains about 6,100 distinct CDR3 sequences, roughly 20% of which appear only once. Overall study results and limits: Some clones that responded were present in memory (sampled pre-infection), which suggests cross-reactive memory joined. Balance between CD4 and CD8 was seen in clones contracting day 15 to 85, and a CD4+ lean was seen in later expanders.

The sequence was collected from an adult woman who had mild COVID-19 (a few samples of this study predate the infection). Cell type and time point are not known. This chain joins TRBV4-2 and TRBJ2-3, with TRBD2 as a possible D gene (6 bases). Sequencing was done on a sample of PBMCs or a T cell subset sorted from them (not recorded which). CDR3 protein: CATGRERTDTQYF. The CDR3 nucleotides are TGTGCCACCGGACGGGAGCGGACAGATACGCAGTATTTT.